Listed below are T cell receptor beta chains from one sample, sequenced in a study of cytomegalovirus exposure and HLA in healthy donors. Assay: immunoSEQ multiplex PCR; the TCRdb copy retains only in-frame clones and omits some. The table includes roughly 260,000 clones, around 89% detected once. Source material: PBMCs. The receptors were gathered from a woman between 18 and 30 years old in good health and CMV-seronegative. Both conserved end residues are part of each CDR3. A D gene is named only where the DNA matches it firmly. A row's size may be missing; if present it is once, few, many or a size class.

J | V | size | D | CDR3 | DNA
TRBJ1-5 | TRBV18 | NA | TRBD1 | CASSRTGGFQPQHF | TGTGCCAGCTCACGGACAGGGGGCTTTCAGCCCCAGCATTTT
TRBJ2-3 | TRBV19 | NA | NA | CASRAGGTDTQYF | TGTGCCAGTAGAGCGGGCGGCACAGATACGCAGTATTTT
TRBJ2-3 | TRBV6-4 | NA | TRBD1 | CASSEGTGGSDTQYF | TGTGCCAGCAGTGAAGGGACAGGGGGCTCAGATACGCAGTATTTT
TRBJ2-1 | TRBV29-1 | once | NA | CSVDTTDYNEQFF | TGCAGCGTTGATACAACAGACTACAATGAGCAGTTCTTC
TRBJ2-3 | TRBV5-1 | NA | NA | CAIRHPASGTDTQYF | TGCGCCATCCGCCATCCGGCTAGCGGCACAGATACGCAGTATTTT
TRBJ2-2 | TRBV7-6 | NA | NA | CASTLGGDGELFF | TGTGCCAGCACCTTAGGGGGAGACGGGGAGCTGTTTTTT
TRBJ1-5 | TRBV27 | NA | NA | CASSLGGSNQPQHF | TGTGCCAGCAGTTTGGGAGGCAGCAATCAGCCCCAGCATTTT
TRBJ2-1 | TRBV5-5 | NA | NA | CASSHGQLIINEQFF | TGTGCCAGCAGCCACGGACAGCTAATAATCAATGAGCAGTTCTTC
TRBJ1-4 | TRBV5-1 | NA | NA | CASSFGSGNEKLFF | TGCGCCAGCAGCTTTGGGTCGGGTAATGAAAAACTGTTTTTT
TRBJ2-3 | TRBV10-3 | NA | TRBD2 | CATTGASGASTDTQYF | TGTGCCACCACCGGGGCTAGCGGGGCGAGCACAGATACGCAGTATTTT
TRBJ1-4 | TRBV4-1 | NA | TRBD1 | CASSRFPGQGKSDEKLFF | TGCGCCAGCAGCCGGTTCCCGGGACAGGGAAAATCTGACGAAAAACTGTTTTTT